This T cell receptor beta chain was identified during a study of T cells in tuberculosis (dated 2018 in TCRdb). General notes on the study: The study combined CD1B tetramers and high-throughput TCR immunosequencing to characterize T cells specific for the mycobacterial lipid antigen glucose monomycolate (GMM). A South African clinical cohort compared IGRA-negative adolescents, IGRA-positive adolescents with latent tuberculosis and adults with active tuberculosis, ten per group.

The immunoSEQ multiplex PCR assay was used to generate TCR libraries, with TCR-beta and/or TCR-alpha/delta assays applied to each sample. Amplified TCR libraries were sequenced on the Illumina high-throughput platform. Regarding the original processing steps: Clustering and dimensionality reduction relied on pairwise TCRdist distances among GMM-specific receptors from T cells that were either sorted ex vivo or expanded in vitro. Each clinical repertoire received a mean NN-distance score, defined as the average TCRdist to the nearest 10% of tetramer-positive reference sequences. GEM TCR motif frequency was calculated as the fraction of unique TCRs that matched known GEM sequences in V/J usage and CDR3 length. Active tuberculosis was classified by linear discriminant analysis with leave-one-out cross-validation, implemented in scikit-learn. Sourced from immuneACCESS, this table was stored by TCRdb with only in-frame sequences that have V and J called. A share of the clones is absent; for the studies checked, an unresolved V gene accounts for under half, and the remainder has no known explanation. The V and J calls and clone size were taken over from that table, and D and trimming were inferred from the DNA. A total of about 24,000 clones appear in this sample, nearly 97% of them only once. The biggest ten clones account for 9.4% of the sample.

From V the trimming removes 2 bases and from J it removes 8 bases, while the gene matches leave 11 bases of the junction unaccounted for. The CDR3 holds 15 amino acids from the cysteine to the phenylalanine. The only DNA kept is the CDR3, 45 bases in frame from the first base. The germline V gene specifies MGHRA as CDR1 and YSYEKL as CDR2. At study entry, adolescents were screened for latent tuberculosis infection by tuberculin skin test and QuantiFERON-TB GOLD In-Tube IGRA. Immunosequencing was performed on unsorted cryopreserved PBMC, with around 100,000 T cells per clinical donor covered on average. Eleven high schools in the Worcester region of the Western Cape, South Africa, served as enrollment sites for adolescents aged 12 to 18 years. Ten or so M. tuberculosis-infected adolescents and roughly ten uninfected adolescents were selected, with the two groups matched for age and sex. For the adolescents, PBMC were isolated by density centrifugation from freshly drawn heparinized blood and then cryopreserved.

The paper's findings and limits, for the study overall: Smaller NN-distances were partly driven by shorter CDR3-alpha lengths in active tuberculosis patients, and statistical significance was not reached for the TCR-beta difference. An accuracy of 87% (AUROC 0.85 to 0.95) was reached by a classifier using the diverse GMM-specific repertoire, compared with 60% to 70% accuracy when GEM motif frequencies were used. Clinical samples were selected based on which cryopreserved specimens were available, and the active tuberculosis cases were adults whereas the controls were adolescents. Smaller mean NN-distances to GMM-specific TCRs were observed in active tuberculosis TCR-alpha repertoires than in IGRA-negative controls, suggesting clonal expansion of GMM-specific TCRs.

Turning to this clone: Its cognate antigen has yet to be identified. Within one base of it there is no much larger clone, and no base qualities were kept.

The receptor was derived from a donor aged 10-29 years with latent tuberculosis or without tuberculosis infection. This chain is built from TRBV4-1 and TRBJ1-2, with TRBD1 matching 7 junction bases. Material for sequencing was PBMCs. The nucleotide sequence is TGCGCCAGCAGCCAATTGACAGGGAAGTTCACGGGCTACACCTTC. Translated, it reads CASSQLTGKFTGYTF.